Sequencing of this T cell receptor (beta chain) was carried out in a study of T cell repertoires in cytomegalovirus infection. The V end lost 5 bases, the J end lost 7 bases, and 8 bases lay between the germline ends. The V gene's germline CDR1 is MNHNY and CDR2 SVGAGI (reference sequence). The CDR3 covers 11 residues. TCRdb recomputed calls from the reads with MiXCR, one row per CDR3 protein. Among about 180,000 distinct CDR3 sequences listed, 13% to 15% were seen once. This clonotype was counted a few times. The chain combines TRBV6-6 with TRBJ1-1, with D possibly TRBD1 on 5 matching bases. Sequencing was done on a sample of PBMCs. The receptor's source is a human donor in good health (CMV status not recorded). Some clones in this sample may be carry-over from other donors' samples. The CDR3 nucleotides are TGTGCCAGCAGTAAGACAGTTGAAGCTTTCTTT. This translates into CASSKTVEAFF.